Below are 25 T cell receptor beta chains sequenced from a single sample in a study of lymphopenia after photon versus proton radiotherapy. The data were produced by immunoSEQ multiplex PCR, yet TCRdb's version contains in-frame clones alone and is incomplete. The sample includes tens of thousands of clones, around 90% of them seen just once. Here the sequenced sample was peripheral blood, taken from a patient treated with photon-based radiotherapy. The receptors were gathered from a woman in her seventies with pancreatic cancer.

This sequence joins TRBV28 and TRBJ2-7, with 11 bases aligning to TRBD2. There are 15 residues in the CDR3. The V gene end was trimmed by 2 bases and the J gene end by 3 bases; junction bases not matched to a gene: 3. In germline, CDR1 is MDHEN, CDR2 SYDVKM. CDR3 sequence reads: CASSLAGTSGYEQYF. CDR3 sequence (DNA): TGTGCCAGCAGTTTAGCCGGGACTAGCGGCTACGAGCAGTACTTC. Full variable domain (remainder filled in from reference TRBV28 and TRBJ2-7): DVKVTQSSRYLVKRTGEKVFLECVQDMDHENMFWYRQDPGLGLRLIYFSYDVKMKEKGDIPEGYSVSREKKERFSLILESASTNQTSMYLCASSLAGTSGYEQYFGPGTRLTVT.

The rearrangement joins TRBV12-5 to TRBJ2-3; D possibly uses TRBD1 or TRBD2 (6 bases each). Trimming stripped 6 bases from V and 0 bases from J, with 13 bases between. This CDR3 contains 15 residues. Germline V gene lookup returns CDR1 LGHNT and CDR2 FRNRAP. The CDR3 loop is CASGQGSGSTDTQYF. CDR3 sequence (DNA): TGTGCTAGTGGGCAGGGGAGCGGGAGCACAGATACGCAGTATTTT.

The gene calls are TRBV28 and TRBJ2-1; the D is unclear. V gave up 3 bases and J gave up 9 bases, with 6 bases separating them. Germline CDR1 MDHEN, CDR2 SYDVKM. The CDR3 covers 11 residues. CDR3 DNA sequence: TGTGCCAGCAGTTTGGGTTTTGAGCAGTTCTTC. It codes for CASSLGFEQFF.

This rearrangement joins TRBV7-2 to TRBJ2-1, with TRBD2 matching 8 bases. Germline trimming cut 0 bases from V and 6 bases from J; bases unmatched to any gene: 4. The CDR3 covers 15 residues. Germline values: CDR1 SGHTA, CDR2 FQGNSA. The CDR3 region has the DNA TGTGCCAGCAGCTTAGCGATAGCGGGGTCCAATGAGCAGTTCTTC. Translating gives CASSLAIAGSNEQFF.

This clone was counted once. J is TRBJ1-1 and V is TRBV7-3; D remains unclear. The CDR3 has 12 amino acids. Trimming pared 6 bases from V and 3 bases from J, leaving 8 bases between. Germline-derived CDR1 and CDR2 are SGHTA and FQGTGA. CDR3 loop: CASRPTDTEAFF. The CDR3, as DNA: TGTGCCAGCAGACCGACGGACACTGAAGCTTTCTTT. Filled out from reference TRBV7-3 and TRBJ1-1, the complete variable domain reads GAGVSQTPSNKVTEKGKYVELRCDPISGHTALYWYRQSLGQGPEFLIYFQGTGAADDSGLPNDRFFAVRPEGSVSTLKIQRTERGDSAVYLCASRPTDTEAFFGQGTRLTVV.

The chain joins TRBV19 to TRBJ2-1; 7 bases are a match to TRBD2. V was clipped by 2 bases and J by 5 bases; unmatched bases: 3. CDR3 length: 14 amino acids. Germline V CDR1 and CDR2: LNHDA, SQIVND (reference sequence). The CDR3 sequence is CASSINLADNEQFF. The CDR3 coding sequence is TGTGCCAGTAGTATAAACCTAGCGGACAATGAGCAGTTCTTC.

V gene TRBV11-3 combines with J gene TRBJ2-1; D not resolved. Trimming removed 0 bases from V and 10 bases from J, with 22 bases in between. CDR1 is SGHNT and CDR2 is YENEEA in the germline V gene. The CDR3 has 17 residues. The CDR3 is CASSLERMMKGTSEQFF. The CDR3 DNA reads TGTGCCAGCAGCTTAGAACGGATGATGAAAGGCACAAGCGAGCAGTTCTTC.

This clone was counted once. The chain has TRBV7-2 and TRBJ2-5, with D tentatively TRBD2 (7 bases). CDR1 is SGHTA, CDR2 FQGNSA, per germline. Trimming cost V 4 bases and J 2 bases, with 14 bases left between them. This CDR3 has 15 residues. This CDR3 reads CASSSGGGGQETQYF. The CDR3 DNA reads TGTGCCAGCAGCTCAGGAGGGGGGGGTCAAGAGACCCAGTACTTC.

This clone was seen once. The gene calls are TRBV5-4 and TRBJ2-5; 13 bases are shared with TRBD2. Germline V gene data show CDR1 as SGHNT and CDR2 as YYREEE (reference sequence). V was clipped by 10 bases and J by 5 bases; unmatched bases: 5. The CDR3 is 13 residues long. CDR3 in amino acids: CAGGLAGTETQYF. The CDR3 DNA reads TGTGCCGGGGGACTAGCGGGAACGGAGACCCAGTACTTC.

V usage is TRBV2 and J usage is TRBJ2-5, with 10 bases lining up with TRBD1. V was pared by 9 bases and J by 1 base, with 11 bases of the junction left unmatched. Per the germline V gene, CDR1 is SNHLY and CDR2 is FYNNEI. The CDR3 spans 16 residues. The CDR3 DNA sequence: TGTGCCAGTTCCCTTAACGGGACAGGGGTCCAAGAGACCCAGTACTTC. Residues: CASSLNGTGVQETQYF.

The V call is TRBV29-1, the J call TRBJ2-5, with D uncertain. Trimming removed 1 base at V and 7 bases at J, with 22 bases between. CDR3 length equals 16 residues. Germline assignment: CDR1 SQVTM and CDR2 ANQGSEA. CDR3 loop: CSVEASERATLRTQYF. CDR3 DNA: TGCAGCGTTGAAGCAAGTGAAAGGGCCACTCTGAGGACCCAGTACTTC.

J is TRBJ1-1 and V is TRBV6-5, with TRBD1 as a possible D gene (5 bases). CDR3 length: 14 amino acids. V shed 2 bases and J shed 0 bases, with 7 bases lying between them. CDR1 and CDR2 from the germline V gene are MNHEY and SVGAGI. CDR3 nucleotides: TGTGCCAGCAGTTACGGGGGTATGAACACTGAAGCTTTCTTT. Its protein is CASSYGGMNTEAFF.

The V call is TRBV19, the J call TRBJ2-7; TRBD2 matches 14 bases. The V gene's germline CDR1 is LNHDA and CDR2 SQIVND (reference sequence). V lost 5 bases and J lost 2; bases outside the gene matches: 8. This CDR3 comprises 17 residues. The CDR3 reads CASSPRAGLAGAYEQYF. The CDR3 bases are TGTGCCAGTAGTCCGCGCGCGGGACTAGCGGGAGCCTACGAGCAGTACTTC.

This chain joins TRBV19 and TRBJ2-5, with 8 positions matching TRBD1. CDR3 size: 16 residues. Germline values: CDR1 LNHDA, CDR2 SQIVND (reference sequence). V dropped 4 bases and J dropped 4; count of bases not matched to a gene: 11. For the CDR3, the DNA is TGTGCCAGTAGTACCCCGGGGCAGGGGGCAGGAGAGACCCAGTACTTC. Protein product: CASSTPGQGAGETQYF.

The chain has TRBV28 and TRBJ2-1; 9 bases are shared with TRBD2. The CDR3 is made up of 15 amino acids. Germline V gives CDR1 MDHEN, CDR2 SYDVKM. The trim removed 8 bases at V and 4 bases at J, leaving 9 bases unmatched. Here the CDR3 DNA reads TGTGCCAGCCTGGGGTGGACTAGCGAATACAATGAGCAGTTCTTC. It yields the protein CASLGWTSEYNEQFF.

This chain uses TRBV5-1 with TRBJ2-2; 10 positions agree with TRBD2. Losses at the gene ends were 0 bases for V and 8 bases for J; bases not matched to a gene: 7. This CDR3 has 16 residues. CDR1 is SGHRS and CDR2 is YFSETQ in the germline V gene. CDR3 region: CASSLGLAGVGGELFF. The CDR3 DNA reads TGCGCCAGCAGCTTGGGGCTAGCGGGAGTTGGAGGGGAGCTGTTTTTT. Drawing the rest from reference TRBV5-1 and TRBJ2-2, the complete variable domain is KAGVTQTPRYLIKTRGQQVTLSCSPISGHRSVSWYQQTPGQGLQFLFEYFSETQRNKGNFPGRFSGRQFSNSRSEMNVSTLELGDSALYLCASSLGLAGVGGELFFGEGSRLTVL.

The CDR3 sequence is CASSFGPNSYEQYF. DNA for the CDR3: TGTGCCAGCAGCTTTGGACCTAACTCCTACGAGCAGTACTTC. The V call is TRBV11-1, the J call TRBJ2-7; no clear D gene. Trimming removed 3 bases from V and 0 bases from J, with 9 bases in between. The CDR3 runs to 14 residues. The germline gives CDR1 SGHAT, CDR2 FQDESV (reference sequence).

This clone was seen just once. V gene TRBV30 combines with J gene TRBJ2-3; no firm D call. The CDR3 runs 11 residues. Deletions cut 2 bases from V and 6 bases from J, with 6 bases between. Germline V lookup: CDR1 GTSNPN, CDR2 SVGIG (reference sequence). The CDR3 DNA sequence: TGTGCCTGGAGTCCGATGGATACGCAGTATTTT. This codes for CAWSPMDTQYF. The complete variable domain, with remaining parts taken from reference TRBV30 and TRBJ2-3, reads SQTIHQWPATLVQPVGSPLSLECTVEGTSNPNLYWYRQAAGRGLQLLFYSVGIGQISSEVPQNLSASRPQDRQFILSSKKLLLSDSGFYLCAWSPMDTQYFGPGTRLTVL.

This chain uses TRBV4-1 with TRBJ2-3; no definite D call. This CDR3 spans 13 amino acids. CDR1 is MGHRA, CDR2 YSYEKL, per germline. V was cut by 5 bases and J by 2 bases, with 8 bases left in between. The CDR3 region is CASSTTDTDTQYF. DNA for the CDR3: TGCGCCAGCAGCACGACTGACACAGATACGCAGTATTTT.

V is TRBV9 and J is TRBJ2-2; unclear D gene. In germline, CDR1 is SGDLS, CDR2 YYNGEE. The CDR3 is 16 amino acids. V lost 0 bases, J lost 2 bases, and 11 bases lay in between. In DNA form, the CDR3 reads TGTGCCAGCAGCGTAGCAAGCATCCCAAACACCGGGGAGCTGTTTTTT. Its translation: CASSVASIPNTGELFF.

CDR3 loop: CASSQLVAYNEQFF. CDR3 DNA: TGTGCCAGCAGCCAGTTAGTGGCATACAATGAGCAGTTCTTC. J is TRBJ2-1 and V is TRBV7-9, with D hard to call. Germline V gene sequence: CDR1 SEHNR, CDR2 FQNEAQ (reference sequence). The CDR3 loop spans 14 amino acids. Deletions cut 5 bases from V and 4 bases from J, with 12 bases between.

Here the CDR3 DNA reads TGTGCCAGCAACGTCGGGGTACCTCAGCCCCAGCATTTT. It yields the protein CASNVGVPQPQHF. V and J are TRBV6-1 and TRBJ1-5; unclear D gene. With 7 bases removed from V and 6 bases from J, the gap between germline ends came to 13 bases. The germline gives CDR1 MNHNS, CDR2 SASEGT. The CDR3 is 13 amino acids.

V gene TRBV28 combines with J gene TRBJ1-1, with no clear D. CDR1 is MDHEN, CDR2 SYDVKM, per germline. The CDR3 sequence is 13 residues long. V was shortened by 3 bases and J by 5 bases, with 10 bases between the two germline ends. The DNA of the CDR3 is TGTGCCAGCAGTTTGTTGGGGTTGACTGAAGCTTTCTTT. This gives the protein CASSLLGLTEAFF.

The rearrangement uses TRBV2 and TRBJ1-2; D perhaps matches TRBD1 (5 bases). The ends were cut back, 5 bases at V and 6 bases at J, with 16 bases in the middle. Germline V lookup: CDR1 SNHLY, CDR2 FYNNEI. The CDR3 spans 14 residues. The DNA for the CDR3 is TGTGCCAGCAGTCCCAGGGTAGGGTATGATGGCTACACCTTC. Translation gives CASSPRVGYDGYTF.

The V gene is TRBV11-1, the J gene TRBJ2-6, with a weak D call TRBD1 (5 bases). The CDR3 length is 16 residues. V was clipped by 3 bases and J by 1 base, with 10 bases between them. The germline CDR1 and CDR2 sequences are SGHAT and FQDESV (reference sequence). The CDR3 here is CASSFLQGSGANVLTF. The CDR3 region has the DNA TGTGCCAGCAGCTTTCTCCAGGGATCTGGGGCCAACGTCCTGACTTTC.